This T cell receptor beta chain is from a study of blood T cell repertoires in COVID-19. At the level of the study: Whether acute or convalescent, the COVID-19 samples came from the United States, Italy and Spain. T cells, B-cell-depleted T cells, or PBMCs supplied cDNA or gDNA.

As handled by the study authors: Reference gene primer amplification in the assay estimated nucleated cell counts. Repertoires were generated with immunoSEQ multiplex PCR, while TCRdb's copy carries only in-frame clones and drops some. The V and J calls and clone size are taken from that table; D and trimming were inferred from the DNA. Of about 120,000 clones detected, just under 90% appear once; the ten largest clones hold roughly 2.2%. CDR1 is SGHDT and CDR2 is YYEEEE in the germline V gene. This CDR3 has 14 residues. V was pared by 3 bases and J by 3 bases, with 1 base of the junction left unmatched.

The V call is TRBV5-6, the J call TRBJ2-2, with TRBD2 matching 8 bases. Input material: peripheral blood. The clonotype comes from a woman aged 45 to 65 with acute or convalescent COVID-19. The CDR3 sequence: CASSSREDTGELFF. CDR3 sequence (DNA): TGTGCCAGCAGCTCGCGGGAGGACACCGGGGAGCTGTTTTTT.